One T cell receptor beta chain is described in this entry. Its antigen is as yet unknown. Per the germline V gene, CDR1 is GTSNPN and CDR2 is SVGIG (reference sequence). This CDR3 region has 12 residues. V was pared by 2 bases and J by 3 bases, with 8 bases between. This entry is derived from a study of cytomegalovirus exposure and HLA in healthy donors. Findings of the study overall: Researchers had no immune exposure information except CMV serostatus available.

Researchers ran the PCR with 60 Vbeta and 13 Jbeta primers. Libraries were prepared by immunoSEQ multiplex PCR; TCRdb keeps only in-frame clonotypes and omits some of them. The top ten clones hold about 1.4% of a sample with some 57,000 clones, roughly 90% of them seen once. This rearrangement joins TRBV30 to TRBJ2-7; a possible D gene is TRBD1 (6 bases). Sequenced sample: PBMCs. The TCR sequence derives from a young man in good health and CMV-seropositive. This CDR3 reads CAWSPQGYEQYF. CDR3 sequence (DNA): TGTGCCTGGAGTCCACAGGGCTACGAGCAGTACTTC. The full variable domain, its missing parts supplied by reference TRBV30 and TRBJ2-7, is SQTIHQWPATLVQPVGSPLSLECTVEGTSNPNLYWYRQAAGRGLQLLFYSVGIGQISSEVPQNLSASRPQDRQFILSSKKLLLSDSGFYLCAWSPQGYEQYFGPGTRLTVT.